The entry below gives a single T cell receptor (beta chain) sequence along with its context. These data come from a study of technical replicates of blood from four donors. Method: immunoSEQ multiplex PCR; TCRdb's copy keeps in-frame clones and lacks some. The table shows 70,000 or so clones, with approximately 89% occurring only once. The V segment lost 6 bases and the J segment 4 bases; nucleotides outside the gene matches: 3. The CDR3 length is 14 residues. Looked up from germline, CDR1 is SNHLY and CDR2 is FYNNEI. The J gene is TRBJ1-4, the V gene TRBV2; 9 nucleotides agree with TRBD1. Sample: PBMCs. This TCR came from a human donor in good health. Some clones in this sample may be carry-over from other donors' samples. CDR3: CASSDRGINEKLFF. In DNA form, the CDR3 reads TGTGCCAGCAGCGACAGGGGGATTAATGAAAAACTGTTTTTT.